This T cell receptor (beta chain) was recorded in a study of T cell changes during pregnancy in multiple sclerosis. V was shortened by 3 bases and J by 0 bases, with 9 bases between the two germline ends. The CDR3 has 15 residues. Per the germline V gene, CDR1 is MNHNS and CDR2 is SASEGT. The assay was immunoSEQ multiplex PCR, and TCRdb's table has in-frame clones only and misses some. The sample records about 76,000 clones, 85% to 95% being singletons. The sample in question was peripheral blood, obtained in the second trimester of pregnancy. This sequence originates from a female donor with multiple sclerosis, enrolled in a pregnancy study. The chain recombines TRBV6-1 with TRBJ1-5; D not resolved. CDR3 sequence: CASSEEEYSNQPQHF. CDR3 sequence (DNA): TGTGCCAGCAGTGAGGAGGAATATAGCAATCAGCCCCAGCATTTT.